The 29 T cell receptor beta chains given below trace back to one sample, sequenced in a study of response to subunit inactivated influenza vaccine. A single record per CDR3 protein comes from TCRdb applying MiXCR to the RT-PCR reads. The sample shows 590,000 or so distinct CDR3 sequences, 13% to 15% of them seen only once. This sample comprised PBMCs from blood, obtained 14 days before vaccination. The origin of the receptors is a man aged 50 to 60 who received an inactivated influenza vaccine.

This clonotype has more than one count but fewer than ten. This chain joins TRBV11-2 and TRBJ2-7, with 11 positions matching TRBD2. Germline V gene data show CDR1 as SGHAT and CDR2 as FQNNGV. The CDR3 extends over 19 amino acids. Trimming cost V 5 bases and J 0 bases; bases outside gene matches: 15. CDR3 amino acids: CASSLGRYTSGGLSYEQYF. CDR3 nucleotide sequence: TGTGCCAGCAGCCTGGGCAGATACACTAGCGGGGGCCTCTCCTACGAGCAGTACTTC.

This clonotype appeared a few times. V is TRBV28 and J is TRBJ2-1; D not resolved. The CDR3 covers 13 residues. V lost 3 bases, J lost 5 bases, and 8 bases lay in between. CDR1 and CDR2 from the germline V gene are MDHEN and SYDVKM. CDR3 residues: CASSFPLDNEQFF. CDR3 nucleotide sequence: TGTGCCAGCAGTTTTCCCCTAGACAATGAGCAGTTCTTC.

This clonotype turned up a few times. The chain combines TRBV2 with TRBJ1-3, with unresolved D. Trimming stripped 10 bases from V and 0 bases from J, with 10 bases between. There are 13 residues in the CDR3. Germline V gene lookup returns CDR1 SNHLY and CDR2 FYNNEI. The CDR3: CATKPNSGNTIYF. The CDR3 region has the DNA TGTGCCACCAAGCCTAACTCTGGAAACACCATATATTTT.

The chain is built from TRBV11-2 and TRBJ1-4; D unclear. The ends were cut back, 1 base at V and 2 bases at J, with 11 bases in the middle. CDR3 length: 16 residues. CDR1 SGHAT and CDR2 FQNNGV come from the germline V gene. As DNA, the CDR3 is TGTGCCAGCAGCTTAGTCCGCCACGCTACTAATGAAAAACTGTTTTTT. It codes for CASSLVRHATNEKLFF.

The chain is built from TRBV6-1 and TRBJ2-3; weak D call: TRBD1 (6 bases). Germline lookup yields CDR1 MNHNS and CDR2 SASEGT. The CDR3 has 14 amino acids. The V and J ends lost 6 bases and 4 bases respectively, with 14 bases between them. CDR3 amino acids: CASSRIQGPDTQYF. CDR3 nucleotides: TGTGCCAGCAGCCGCATACAGGGTCCAGATACGCAGTATTTT.

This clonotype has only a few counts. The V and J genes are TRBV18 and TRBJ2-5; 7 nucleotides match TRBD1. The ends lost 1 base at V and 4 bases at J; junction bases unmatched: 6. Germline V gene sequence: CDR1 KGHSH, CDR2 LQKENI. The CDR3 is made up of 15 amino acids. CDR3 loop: CASSPLPGTVETQYF. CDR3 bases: TGTGCCAGCTCACCACTTCCCGGGACAGTAGAGACCCAGTACTTC.

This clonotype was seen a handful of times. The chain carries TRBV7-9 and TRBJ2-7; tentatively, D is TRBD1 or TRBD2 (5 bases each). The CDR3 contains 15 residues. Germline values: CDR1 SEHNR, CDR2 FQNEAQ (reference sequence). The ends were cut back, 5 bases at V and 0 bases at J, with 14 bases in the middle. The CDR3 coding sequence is TGTGCCAGCAGCCGCACGGCAGGGAGCTCCTACGAGCAGTACTTC. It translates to CASSRTAGSSYEQYF.

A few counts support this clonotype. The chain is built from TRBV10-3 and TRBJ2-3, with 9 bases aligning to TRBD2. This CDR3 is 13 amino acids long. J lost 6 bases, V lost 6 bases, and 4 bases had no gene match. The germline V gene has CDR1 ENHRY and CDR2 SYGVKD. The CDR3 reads CAIRGGGADTQYF. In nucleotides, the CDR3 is TGTGCCATCAGAGGCGGGGGGGCGGATACGCAGTATTTT.

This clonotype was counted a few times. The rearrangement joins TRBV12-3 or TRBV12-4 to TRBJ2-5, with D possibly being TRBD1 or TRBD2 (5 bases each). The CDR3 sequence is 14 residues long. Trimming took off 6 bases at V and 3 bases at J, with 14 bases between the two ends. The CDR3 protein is CASSLPGREETQYF. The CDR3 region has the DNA TGTGCCAGCAGCCTCCCGGGACGGGAAGAGACCCAGTACTTC.

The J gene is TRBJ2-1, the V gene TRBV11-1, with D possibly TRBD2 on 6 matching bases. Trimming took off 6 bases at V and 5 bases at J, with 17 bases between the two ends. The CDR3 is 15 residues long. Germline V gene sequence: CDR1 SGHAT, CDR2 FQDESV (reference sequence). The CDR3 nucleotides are TGTGCCAGCAGGGGCGGGGAAGGGACCGACAATGAGCAGTTCTTC. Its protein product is CASRGGEGTDNEQFF.

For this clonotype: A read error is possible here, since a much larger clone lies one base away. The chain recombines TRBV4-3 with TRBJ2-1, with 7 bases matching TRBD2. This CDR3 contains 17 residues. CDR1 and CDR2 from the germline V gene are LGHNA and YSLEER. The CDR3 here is CACSQDLASGTYNEQFF. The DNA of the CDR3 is TGCGCCTGCAGCCAAGATTTGGCAAGCGGGACCTACAATGAGCAGTTCTTC.

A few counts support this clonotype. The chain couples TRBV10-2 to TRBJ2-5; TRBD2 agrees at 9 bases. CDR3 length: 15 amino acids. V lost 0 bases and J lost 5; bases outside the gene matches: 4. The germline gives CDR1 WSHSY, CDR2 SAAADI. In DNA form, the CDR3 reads TGCGCCAGCAGTGAGTCTGGGACTAGCCGGGAGACCCAGTACTTC. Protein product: CASSESGTSRETQYF.

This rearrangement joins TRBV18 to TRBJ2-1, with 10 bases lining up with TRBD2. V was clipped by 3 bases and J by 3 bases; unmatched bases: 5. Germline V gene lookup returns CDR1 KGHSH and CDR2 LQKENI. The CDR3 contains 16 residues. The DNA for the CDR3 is TGTGCCAGCTCACCCCCGGGACTAGCGAACTACAATGAGCAGTTCTTC. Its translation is CASSPPGLANYNEQFF.

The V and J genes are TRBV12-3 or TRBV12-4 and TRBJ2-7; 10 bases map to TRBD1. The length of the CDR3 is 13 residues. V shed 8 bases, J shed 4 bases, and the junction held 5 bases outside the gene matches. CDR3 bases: TGTGCCAGCGCCGGGACAGGGGTTTACGAGCAGTACTTC. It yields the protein CASAGTGVYEQYF.

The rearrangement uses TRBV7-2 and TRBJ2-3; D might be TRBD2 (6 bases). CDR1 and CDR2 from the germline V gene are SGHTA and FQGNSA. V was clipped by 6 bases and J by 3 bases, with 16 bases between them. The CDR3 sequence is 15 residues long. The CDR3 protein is CASRSPGLMTDTQYF. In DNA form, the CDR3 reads TGTGCCAGCAGATCCCCAGGACTAATGACAGATACGCAGTATTTT.

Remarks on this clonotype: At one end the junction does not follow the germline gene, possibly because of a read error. Here the CDR3 reads CVTSSQLGEHYEQYF. The CDR3 coding sequence is TGTGTCACCAGCAGTCAGTTGGGCGAACACTACGAGCAGTACTTC. The chain is built from TRBV15 and TRBJ2-7; D unclear. The CDR3 is made up of 15 amino acids. Germline lookup yields CDR1 LNHNV and CDR2 YYDKDF (reference sequence).

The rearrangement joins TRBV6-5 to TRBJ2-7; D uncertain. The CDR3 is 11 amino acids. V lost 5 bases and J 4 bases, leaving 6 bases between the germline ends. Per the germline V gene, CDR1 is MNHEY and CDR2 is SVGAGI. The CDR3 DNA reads TGTGCCAGCAGTGACAAGTACGAGCAGTACTTC. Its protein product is CASSDKYEQYF.

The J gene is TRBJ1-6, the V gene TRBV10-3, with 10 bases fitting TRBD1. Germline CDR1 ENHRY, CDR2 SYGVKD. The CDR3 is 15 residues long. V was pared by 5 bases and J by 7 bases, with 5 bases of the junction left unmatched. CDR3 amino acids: CAISRQGAENSPLHF. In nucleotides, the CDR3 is TGTGCCATCAGTCGACAGGGGGCCGAAAATTCACCCCTCCACTTT.

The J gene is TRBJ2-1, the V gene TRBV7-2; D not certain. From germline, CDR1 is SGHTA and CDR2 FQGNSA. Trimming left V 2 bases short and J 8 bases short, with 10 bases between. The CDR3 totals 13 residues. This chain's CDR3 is CASSLYNSYEQFF. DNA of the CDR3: TGTGCCAGCAGCTTATACAATAGCTATGAGCAGTTCTTC.

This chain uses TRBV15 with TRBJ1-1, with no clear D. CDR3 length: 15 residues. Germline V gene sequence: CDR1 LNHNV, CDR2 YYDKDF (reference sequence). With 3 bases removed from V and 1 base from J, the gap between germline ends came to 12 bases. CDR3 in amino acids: CATSRLGSGNTEAFF. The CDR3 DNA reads TGTGCCACCAGCAGGCTAGGGTCGGGGAACACTGAAGCTTTCTTT.

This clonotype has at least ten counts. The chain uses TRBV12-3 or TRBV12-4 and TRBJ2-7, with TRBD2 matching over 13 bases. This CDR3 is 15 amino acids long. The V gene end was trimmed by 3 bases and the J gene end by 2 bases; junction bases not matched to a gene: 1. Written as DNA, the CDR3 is TGTGCCAGCAGTTTCGGGACTAGCGGGGCCTACGAGCAGTACTTC. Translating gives CASSFGTSGAYEQYF.

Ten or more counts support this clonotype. In DNA form, the CDR3 reads TGTGCCAGCAGCTTAAATTCTGGTTACGAGCAGTACTTC. This gives the protein CASSLNSGYEQYF. The chain is built from TRBV7-3 and TRBJ2-7, with no clear D. The germline V gene encodes CDR1 SGHTA and CDR2 FQGTGA. This CDR3 comprises 13 residues. Deletions cut 1 base from V and 4 bases from J, with 8 bases between.

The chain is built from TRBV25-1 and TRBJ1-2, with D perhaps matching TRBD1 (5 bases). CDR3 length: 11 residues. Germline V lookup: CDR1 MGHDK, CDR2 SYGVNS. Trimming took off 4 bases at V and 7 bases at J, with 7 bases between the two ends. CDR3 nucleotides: TGTGCCAGCAGTGTGGGGGGTGGCTACACCTTC. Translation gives CASSVGGGYTF.

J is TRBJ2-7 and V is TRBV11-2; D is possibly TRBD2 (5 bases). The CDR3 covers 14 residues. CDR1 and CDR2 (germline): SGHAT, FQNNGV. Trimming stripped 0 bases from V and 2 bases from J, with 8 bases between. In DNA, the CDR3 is TGTGCCAGCAGCTTAGAAGTCGGGGCCTACGAGCAGTACTTC. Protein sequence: CASSLEVGAYEQYF. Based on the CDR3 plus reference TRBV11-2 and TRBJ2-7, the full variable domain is EAGVAQSPRYKIIEKRQSVAFWCNPISGHATLYWYQQILGQGPKLLIQFQNNGVVDDSQLPKDRFSAERLKGVDSTLKIQPAKLEDSAVYLCASSLEVGAYEQYFGPGTRLTVT.

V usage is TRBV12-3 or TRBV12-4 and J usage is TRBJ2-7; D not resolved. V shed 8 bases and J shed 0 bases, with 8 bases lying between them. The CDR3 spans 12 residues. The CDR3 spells CASVSLSYEQYF. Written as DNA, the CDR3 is TGTGCCAGCGTCTCCCTCTCCTACGAGCAGTACTTC.

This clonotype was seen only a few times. The CDR3: CSARELAVQETQYF. Here the CDR3 DNA reads TGCAGTGCTAGGGAACTAGCGGTACAAGAGACCCAGTACTTC. The chain is built from TRBV20-1 and TRBJ2-5, with 8 bases lining up with TRBD2. This CDR3 comprises 14 residues. Looked up from germline, CDR1 is DFQATT and CDR2 is SNEGSKA (reference sequence). Germline trimming cut 3 bases from V and 2 bases from J; bases unmatched to any gene: 5.

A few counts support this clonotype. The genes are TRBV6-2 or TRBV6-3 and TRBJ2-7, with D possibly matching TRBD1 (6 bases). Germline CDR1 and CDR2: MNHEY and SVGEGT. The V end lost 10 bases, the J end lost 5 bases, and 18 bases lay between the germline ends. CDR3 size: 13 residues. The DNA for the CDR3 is TGTGCCATCAAGGCCGACAGGTACCACGAGCAGTACTTC. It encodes CAIKADRYHEQYF.

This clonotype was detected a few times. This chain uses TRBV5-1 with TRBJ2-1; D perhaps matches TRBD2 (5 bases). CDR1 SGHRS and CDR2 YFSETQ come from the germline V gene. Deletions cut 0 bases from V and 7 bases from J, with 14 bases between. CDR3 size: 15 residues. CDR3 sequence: CASSLELVPWNEQFF. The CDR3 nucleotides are TGCGCCAGCAGCTTGGAACTAGTACCGTGGAATGAGCAGTTCTTC.

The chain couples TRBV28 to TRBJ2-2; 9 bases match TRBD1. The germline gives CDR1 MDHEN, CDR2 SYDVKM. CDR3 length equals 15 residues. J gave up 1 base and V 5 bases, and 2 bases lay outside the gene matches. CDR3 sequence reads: CASSRQGENTGELFF. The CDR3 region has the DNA TGTGCCAGCAGTAGACAGGGGGAGAACACCGGGGAGCTGTTTTTT. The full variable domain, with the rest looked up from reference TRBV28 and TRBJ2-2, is DVKVTQSSRYLVKRTGEKVFLECVQDMDHENMFWYRQDPGLGLRLIYFSYDVKMKEKGDIPEGYSVSREKKERFSLILESASTNQTSMYLCASSRQGENTGELFFGEGSRLTVL.